This T cell receptor (beta chain) was recorded in a study of blood T cell repertoires in COVID-19. Study-level information: Italy, Spain and the United States were the sources of the convalescent and acute COVID-19 samples.

The germline CDR1 and CDR2 sequences are SNHLY and FYNNEI. V lost 4 bases to trimming and J lost 8 bases; unmatched junction nucleotides: 6. The CDR3 is 13 amino acids. Measured with immunoSEQ multiplex PCR; TCRdb has only the in-frame clones, and not every one. In the table there are about 220,000 clones, approximately 90% of which are singletons. The source is a woman between 40 and 55 years old with acute COVID-19. The sequenced material came from PBMCs or T cells enriched from blood (not recorded which). This rearrangement joins TRBV2 to TRBJ1-2; 8 nucleotides match TRBD1. CDR3 amino acids: CASSARQGQGYTF. DNA of the CDR3: TGTGCCAGCAGTGCCCGACAGGGGCAGGGCTACACCTTC.